This T cell receptor beta chain was obtained from a study of cytomegalovirus exposure and HLA in healthy donors. Study information: Out of roughly 200 million T cells, an earlier analysis found fewer than 140 million unique TCR beta sequences in total. Study-level findings and limits: Reported findings show TCR beta sequences accurately forecast HLA-A and HLA-B alleles in most subjects.

Concerning this clone: The antigen remains undetermined.

The CDR3 runs to 14 residues. The germline V gene has CDR1 MNHEY and CDR2 SVGAGI. The V gene end was trimmed by 6 bases and the J gene end by 3 bases; junction bases not matched to a gene: 8. At the time of sampling, donors were nominally healthy, though unrecorded immune exposures were likely. 60 Vbeta and 13 Jbeta primers were used in PCR. Some clones are missing from TCRdb's copy, which holds only in-frame ones; the method was immunoSEQ multiplex PCR. The sample consists of under 200,000 clones, about four fifths of them appearing once. The sample was PBMCs. The chain recombines TRBV6-5 with TRBJ2-7, with 7 nucleotides matching TRBD1. This TCR was sampled from a woman younger than 35 in good health and CMV-seronegative. CDR3 DNA sequence: TGTGCCAGCAGCGACCGGGACAGCCTCTACGAGCAGTACTTC. Its translation: CASSDRDSLYEQYF.